Described below is a single TCR beta chain sequence and its context. Its specificity is not known. Indicated time point: week 5, during vaccination. The investigators gave 300 ug of mutant IDH1 20-mer peptide in each vaccine dose, together with topical imiquimod. These data are taken from a study of a mutant IDH1 vaccine in newly diagnosed glioma. Study-wide background: The initiation of vaccination occurred 4-6 weeks after radiotherapy alone, or with temozolomide cycles.

Study-level findings and limits: Induction of immune responses by the vaccine occurred in roughly 93% of patients.

Clones were sequenced by immunoSEQ multiplex PCR, and TCRdb holds only the in-frame ones, with some missing. Of 25,000 to 30,000 clones listed, approximately 90% were seen once; the top ten hold about 3.1%. Germline loops: CDR1 SGHVS, CDR2 FNYEAQ. The CDR3 covers 13 residues. Trimming shortened V by 5 bases and J by 4 bases, and 11 bases separated the two germline ends. The sequence was collected from a woman in her forties with glioma. Some clones in this sample may be carry-over from other donors' samples. The V and J genes are TRBV7-6 and TRBJ2-5, with D unresolved. The sample in question was peripheral blood mononuclear cells (PBMCs), obtained from a glioma patient whose treatment included an IDH1 peptide vaccine. The CDR3 region is CASSPRWLETQYF. DNA of the CDR3: TGTGCCAGCAGCCCCCGTTGGTTAGAGACCCAGTACTTC.